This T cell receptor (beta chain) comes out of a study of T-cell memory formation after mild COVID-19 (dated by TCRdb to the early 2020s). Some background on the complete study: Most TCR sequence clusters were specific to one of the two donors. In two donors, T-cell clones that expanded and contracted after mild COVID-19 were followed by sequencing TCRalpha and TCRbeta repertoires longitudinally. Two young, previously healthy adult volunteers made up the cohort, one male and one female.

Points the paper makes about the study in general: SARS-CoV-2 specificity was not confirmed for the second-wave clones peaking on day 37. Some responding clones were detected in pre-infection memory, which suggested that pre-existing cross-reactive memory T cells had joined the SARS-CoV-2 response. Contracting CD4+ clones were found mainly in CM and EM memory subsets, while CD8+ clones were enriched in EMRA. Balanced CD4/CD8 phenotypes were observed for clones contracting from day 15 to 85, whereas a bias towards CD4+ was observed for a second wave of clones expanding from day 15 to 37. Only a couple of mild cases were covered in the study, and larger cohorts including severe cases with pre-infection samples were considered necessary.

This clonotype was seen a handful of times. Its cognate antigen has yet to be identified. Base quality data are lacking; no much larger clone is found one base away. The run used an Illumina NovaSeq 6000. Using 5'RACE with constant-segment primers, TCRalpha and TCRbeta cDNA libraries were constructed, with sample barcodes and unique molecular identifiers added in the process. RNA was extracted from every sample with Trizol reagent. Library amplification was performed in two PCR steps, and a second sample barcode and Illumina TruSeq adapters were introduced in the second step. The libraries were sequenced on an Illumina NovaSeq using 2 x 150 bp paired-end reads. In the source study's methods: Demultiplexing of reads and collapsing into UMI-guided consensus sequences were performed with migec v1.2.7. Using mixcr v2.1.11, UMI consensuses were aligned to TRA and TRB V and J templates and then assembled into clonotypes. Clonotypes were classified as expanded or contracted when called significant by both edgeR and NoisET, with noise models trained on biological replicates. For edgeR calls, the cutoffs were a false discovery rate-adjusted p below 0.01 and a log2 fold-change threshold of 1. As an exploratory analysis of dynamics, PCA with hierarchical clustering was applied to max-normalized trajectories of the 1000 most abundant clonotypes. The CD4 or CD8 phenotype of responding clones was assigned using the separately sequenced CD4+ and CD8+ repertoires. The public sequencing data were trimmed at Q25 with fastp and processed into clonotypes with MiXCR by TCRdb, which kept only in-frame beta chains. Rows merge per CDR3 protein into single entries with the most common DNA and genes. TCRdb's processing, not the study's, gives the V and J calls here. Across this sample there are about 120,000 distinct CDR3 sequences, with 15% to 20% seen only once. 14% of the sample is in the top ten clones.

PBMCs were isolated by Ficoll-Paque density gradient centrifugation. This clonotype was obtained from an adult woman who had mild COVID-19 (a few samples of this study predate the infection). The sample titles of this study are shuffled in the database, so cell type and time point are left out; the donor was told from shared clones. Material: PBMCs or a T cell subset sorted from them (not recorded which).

The DNA sequence reads TGTGCCAGCAGTCAACTACCGAAAGGACAGGGGGCGGACGAGCAGTACTTC. This sequence encodes CASSQLPKGQGADEQYF. The chain joins TRBV6-2 or TRBV6-3 to TRBJ2-7, and TRBD1 aligns with 11 junction nucleotides. CDR1 and CDR2 are drawn from the germline V gene: MNHEY, SVGEGT. Including the terminal cysteine and phenylalanine, the CDR3 comprises 17 residues. CDR3 DNA only is kept here, 51 bases in frame from base 1. The germline V end is reduced by 5 bases and the J end by 5 bases; junction bases left unmatched: 14.